The 28 T cell receptor beta chains in this list originate from one sample, sequenced in a study of cytomegalovirus exposure and HLA in healthy donors. Repertoires were generated with immunoSEQ multiplex PCR, while TCRdb's copy carries only in-frame clones and drops some. The data contain 95,000 to 150,000 clones, about 94% of them seen just once; the ten biggest clones take up over 1%. The specimen sequenced was PBMCs. These receptors originate from a woman aged 18-30 years in good health and CMV-seronegative.

The CDR3 DNA follows: TGCGCCAGCAGCTTGTGGAGGTTTGTTAGCGGAGCACAAGAGACCCAGTACTTC. Residues: CASSLWRFVSGAQETQYF. V and J are TRBV5-1 and TRBJ2-5; possible D gene TRBD2, 6 bases. This CDR3 is 18 amino acids long. The V end was cut by 1 base, the J end by 2 bases, with 21 bases between. Germline V CDR1 and CDR2: SGHRS, YFSETQ.

This chain links TRBV5-1 with TRBJ2-5, with 11 bases fitting TRBD2. V gave up 0 bases and J gave up 4 bases; unmatched junction bases: 2. CDR1 is SGHRS, CDR2 YFSETQ, per germline. CDR3 size: 15 residues. Written as DNA, the CDR3 is TGCGCCAGCAGCTTGGGACTAGCGGGACGAGAGACCCAGTACTTC. Its protein product is CASSLGLAGRETQYF.

The chain employs TRBV2 and TRBJ1-1, with TRBD1 identical over 7 bases. From germline, CDR1 is SNHLY and CDR2 FYNNEI. The ends lost 4 bases at V and 0 bases at J; junction bases unmatched: 11. The CDR3 has 17 residues. CDR3 sequence (DNA): TGTGCCAGCAGTGGCCTACAGGGGCCCCACTTGAACACTGAAGCTTTCTTT. Protein sequence: CASSGLQGPHLNTEAFF.

The chain has TRBV18 and TRBJ1-4, with 9 positions matching TRBD1. Per the germline V gene, CDR1 is KGHSH and CDR2 is LQKENI. CDR3 length: 17 amino acids. The trim removed 2 bases at V and 1 base at J, leaving 5 bases unmatched. CDR3 bases: TGTGCCAGCTCACCATTGGGACAGGGAGGAACTAATGAAAAACTGTTTTTT. Protein: CASSPLGQGGTNEKLFF.

CDR3 in amino acids: CATSRDRGSQSEQYF. The CDR3, as DNA: TGTGCCACCAGCAGAGATCGAGGGAGTCAGAGCGAGCAGTACTTC. This sequence joins TRBV15 and TRBJ2-7, with a possible D match to TRBD2 (5 bases). This CDR3 region has 15 residues. Trimming took 0 bases from V and 6 from J, leaving 15 bases between them. Germline V lookup: CDR1 LNHNV, CDR2 YYDKDF (reference sequence). Full variable domain (outside the CDR3, taken from reference TRBV15 and TRBJ2-7): DAMVIQNPRYQVTQFGKPVTLSCSQTLNHNVMYWYQQKSSQAPKLLFHYYDKDFNNEADTPDNFQSRRPNTSFCFLDIRSPGLGDTAMYLCATSRDRGSQSEQYFGPGTRLTVT.

A word on this clone: One junction end disagrees with the germline gene, perhaps due to a read error. V is TRBV7-7 and J is TRBJ1-5; no clear D. This CDR3 has 13 amino acids. Germline values: CDR1 SSHAT, CDR2 FNYEAQ (reference sequence). For the CDR3, the DNA is TGTGCTAGCAGGCGGAGGGCATATCAGCCCCAGCATTTT. Protein: CASRRRAYQPQHF.

The V gene is TRBV27, the J gene TRBJ1-1; TRBD1 matches 7 bases. V was clipped by 4 bases and J by 4 bases; unmatched bases: 3. Germline CDR1 and CDR2: MNHEY and SMNVEV (reference sequence). This CDR3 spans 13 amino acids. The CDR3 sequence is CASSSGGRTEAFF. The CDR3 nucleotides are TGTGCCAGCAGTTCAGGGGGTCGCACTGAAGCTTTCTTT.

This sequence joins TRBV7-9 and TRBJ2-7; 7 nucleotides line up with TRBD1. J was trimmed by 2 bases and V by 6 bases; bases with no gene match: 10. CDR1 and CDR2 from the germline V gene are SEHNR and FQNEAQ (reference sequence). The CDR3 is 15 amino acids. The DNA for the CDR3 is TGTGCCAGCAGTTCGACCGGGACAGAAACCTACGAGCAGTACTTC. It is translated as CASSSTGTETYEQYF.

This chain connects TRBV19 to TRBJ1-6, with TRBD1 matching over 8 bases. With V trimmed by 6 bases and J by 9 bases, 4 bases remained unmatched. In germline, CDR1 is LNHDA, CDR2 SQIVND (reference sequence). The CDR3 has 13 amino acids. In nucleotides, the CDR3 is TGTGCCAGTAGATCAACAGGGGGTTCACCCCTCCACTTT. This encodes CASRSTGGSPLHF. Using reference TRBV19 and TRBJ1-6 for the parts outside the CDR3, the full variable domain is DGGITQSPKYLFRKEGQNVTLSCEQNLNHDAMYWYRQDPGQGLRLIYYSQIVNDFQKGDIAEGYSVSREKKESFPLTVTSAQKNPTAFYLCASRSTGGSPLHFGNGTRLTVT.

The chain joins TRBV27 to TRBJ2-7, with 9 bases lining up with TRBD1. Looked up from germline, CDR1 is MNHEY and CDR2 is SMNVEV (reference sequence). With 4 bases clipped from V and 3 bases from J, the junction kept 7 bases outside the gene matches. This CDR3 comprises 15 residues. The chain's CDR3 is CASSYFGTGFYEQYF. For the CDR3, the DNA is TGTGCCAGCAGTTATTTCGGGACAGGGTTCTACGAGCAGTACTTC.

This clone was observed a few times. This rearrangement joins TRBV25-1 to TRBJ2-4; D gene ambiguous. The length of the CDR3 is 13 residues. V lost 6 bases to trimming and J lost 1 base, with 7 bases between them. Germline V CDR1 and CDR2: MGHDK, SYGVNS. Here the CDR3 DNA reads TGTGCCAGCAGATCACAGGCCAAAAACATTCAGTACTTC. It is translated as CASRSQAKNIQYF. Combining the CDR3 with reference TRBV25-1 and TRBJ2-4 gives the whole variable domain EADIYQTPRYLVIGTGKKITLECSQTMGHDKMYWYQQDPGMELHLIHYSYGVNSTEKGDLSSESTVSRIRTEHFPLTLESARPSHTSQYLCASRSQAKNIQYFGAGTRLSVL.

The chain joins TRBV7-2 to TRBJ2-1, with TRBD2 as a possible D gene (5 bases). Trimming took 2 bases from V and 3 from J, leaving 11 bases between them. CDR1 is SGHTA, CDR2 FQGNSA, per germline. The CDR3 is made up of 15 amino acids. The CDR3 reads CASSLLSGVYNEQFF. CDR3 sequence (DNA): TGTGCCAGCAGCTTACTGTCCGGGGTCTACAATGAGCAGTTCTTC.

CDR3 in DNA: TGTGCCAGCAGCTACGGAGAAAAAGAGACCCAGTACTTC. This gives the protein CASSYGEKETQYF. The rearrangement joins TRBV7-2 to TRBJ2-5; no reliable D call. The V and J ends lost 4 bases and 3 bases respectively, with 9 bases between them. The CDR3 is 13 residues long. Germline V gene data show CDR1 as SGHTA and CDR2 as FQGNSA.

The chain uses TRBV10-1 and TRBJ2-2, with unresolved D. Trimming pared 4 bases from V and 1 base from J, leaving 4 bases between. Germline CDR1 reads WNHNN; CDR2 reads SYGVQD (reference sequence). The CDR3 loop spans 13 amino acids. The DNA for the CDR3 is TGCGCCAGCAGTGTTCGGAACACCGGGGAGCTGTTTTTT. This sequence encodes CASSVRNTGELFF.

This clone was counted a few times. The chain uses TRBV6-1 and TRBJ1-6, with D maybe TRBD1 (6 bases). The CDR3 runs to 13 residues. CDR1 and CDR2 from the germline V gene are MNHNS and SASEGT. Trimming pared 11 bases from V and 8 bases from J, leaving 16 bases between. The CDR3 reads CAATARGDSPLHF. For the CDR3, the DNA is TGTGCCGCGACGGCCAGGGGAGATTCACCCCTCCACTTT.

As DNA, the CDR3 is TGTGCCAGCAGCGGCGAGACTAGCGGGGGGCTCGGCACAGATACGCAGTATTTT. Translated: CASSGETSGGLGTDTQYF. V usage is TRBV9 and J usage is TRBJ2-3; TRBD2 agrees at 13 bases. Per germline, CDR1 SGDLS and CDR2 YYNGEE. The CDR3 totals 18 residues. V lost 3 bases to trimming and J lost 1 base; unmatched junction nucleotides: 8.

The gene calls are TRBV28 and TRBJ1-4, with 7 bases aligning to TRBD1. V gave up 5 bases and J gave up 7 bases; unmatched junction bases: 10. CDR3 length: 15 residues. CDR1 is MDHEN, CDR2 SYDVKM, per germline. As DNA, the CDR3 is TGTGCCAGCAGTCCCCGGACAGGAGCTGTTGAAAAACTGTTTTTT. This codes for CASSPRTGAVEKLFF.

The gene calls are TRBV6-4 and TRBJ2-1, with TRBD2 matching over 8 bases. Germline assignment: CDR1 MRHNA and CDR2 SNTAGT. V shed 2 bases, J shed 4 bases, and the junction held 4 bases outside the gene matches. This CDR3 spans 15 amino acids. CDR3 loop: CASSDTGGEYNEQFF. The DNA of the CDR3 is TGTGCCAGCAGTGACACGGGAGGGGAATACAATGAGCAGTTCTTC.

The sample holds one count of this clone. The gene calls are TRBV19 and TRBJ1-1, with TRBD1 matching over 9 bases. The trim removed 6 bases at V and 5 bases at J, leaving 7 bases unmatched. Germline V gives CDR1 LNHDA, CDR2 SQIVND (reference sequence). The CDR3 runs 14 residues. CDR3 loop: CASRWGTGFTEAFF. The CDR3 bases are TGTGCCAGTAGGTGGGGGACAGGGTTTACTGAAGCTTTCTTT.

This rearrangement joins TRBV28 to TRBJ2-3; 7 bases match TRBD2. Germline-derived CDR1 and CDR2 are MDHEN and SYDVKM. The CDR3 has 15 residues. V was pared by 3 bases and J by 0 bases, with 3 bases of the junction left unmatched. The CDR3 nucleotides are TGTGCCAGCAGTTTGTATAGCGGGAGCACAGATACGCAGTATTTT. This encodes CASSLYSGSTDTQYF. The variable domain in full, completed from reference TRBV28 and TRBJ2-3, reads DVKVTQSSRYLVKRTGEKVFLECVQDMDHENMFWYRQDPGLGLRLIYFSYDVKMKEKGDIPEGYSVSREKKERFSLILESASTNQTSMYLCASSLYSGSTDTQYFGPGTRLTVL.

The chain combines TRBV18 with TRBJ2-5, with TRBD2 matching 9 bases. The CDR3 runs to 16 residues. V trimming: 1 base; J trimming: 2 bases; junction bases outside the gene matches: 5. Germline lookup yields CDR1 KGHSH and CDR2 LQKENI. The CDR3 sequence is CASSPRSGGTQETQYF. The CDR3 DNA is TGTGCCAGCTCACCACGAAGCGGGGGGACACAAGAGACCCAGTACTTC.

This clone was found a few times. The chain is built from TRBV21-1 and TRBJ2-7; the D call in the table, TRBD2, was not verified against the DNA. TRBV21-1 is tagged as a pseudogene. The CDR3 sequence is 14 residues long. The CDR3 loop is CASRPGLAWNEQYF. DNA of the CDR3: TGTGCCAGCAGGCCGGGGCTAGCGTGGAACGAGCAGTACTTC.

The CDR3 DNA is TGTGCCATCAGTGACTCGACGGGAGGAAACGAGCAGTACTTC. Encoded protein: CAISDSTGGNEQYF. This chain joins TRBV10-3 and TRBJ2-7; 7 nucleotides agree with TRBD2. CDR1 and CDR2 (germline): ENHRY, SYGVKD. There are 14 residues in the CDR3. V shed 3 bases and J 5 bases; nucleotides not matched to a gene: 7.

The V gene is TRBV7-2, the J gene TRBJ2-2; D ambiguous. Trimming removed 5 bases from V and 4 bases from J, with 11 bases in between. Germline V lookup: CDR1 SGHTA, CDR2 FQGNSA. This CDR3 is 14 amino acids long. This CDR3 is CASSQDLTTGELFF. In DNA, the CDR3 is TGTGCCAGCAGCCAAGACTTGACCACCGGGGAGCTGTTTTTT.

This chain connects TRBV4-1 to TRBJ1-5, with 8 bases aligning to TRBD1. CDR1 and CDR2 (germline): MGHRA, YSYEKL. The J segment lost 4 bases and the V segment lost 4 bases, leaving 3 bases of the junction unmatched. This CDR3 is 14 amino acids long. CDR3 sequence reads: CASSLGQGNQPQHF. The CDR3 DNA is TGCGCCAGCAGCCTCGGACAGGGTAATCAGCCCCAGCATTTT.

This sequence joins TRBV7-9 and TRBJ2-1; perhaps TRBD2 as D (7 bases). V was pared by 6 bases and J by 2 bases, with 17 bases between. CDR3 length: 16 residues. Germline V gives CDR1 SEHNR, CDR2 FQNEAQ (reference sequence). The CDR3 nucleotides are TGTGCCAGCAGTGCGGTAACGGGGGGCCCCTACAATGAGCAGTTCTTC. It specifies CASSAVTGGPYNEQFF.

The V gene is TRBV6-5, the J gene TRBJ2-7; a possible D gene is TRBD1 (6 bases). Trimming pared 6 bases from V and 3 bases from J, leaving 12 bases between. The CDR3 contains 13 residues. Germline CDR1 and CDR2: MNHEY and SVGAGI. CDR3 DNA: TGTGCCAGCAGACCGGGACACCACTACGAGCAGTACTTC. Its protein product is CASRPGHHYEQYF.

This sequence joins TRBV4-1 and TRBJ1-1; 7 bases map to TRBD1. This CDR3 is built from 15 residues. The V and J ends lost 3 bases and 2 bases, in that order; junction bases with no gene match: 6. Germline CDR1 MGHRA, CDR2 YSYEKL. The CDR3: CASSHSQGLNTEAFF. CDR3 nucleotides: TGCGCCAGCAGCCACTCACAGGGGTTAAACACTGAAGCTTTCTTT.